One sample yielded the 2 T cell receptor beta chains listed below, sequenced in a study of cytomegalovirus exposure and HLA in healthy donors. The primer mix had 60 Vbeta and 13 Jbeta primers. Clones were sequenced by immunoSEQ multiplex PCR, and TCRdb holds only the in-frame ones, with some missing. This table has just over 150,000 clones, roughly 82% appearing once. The sequencing sample was made of PBMCs. Receptors were obtained from a woman in her forties or fifties in good health and CMV-seropositive.

This clone was found once. This chain connects TRBV7-3 to TRBJ1-2; possibly TRBD1 for D (5 bases). CDR1 and CDR2 from the germline V gene are SGHTA and FQGTGA. Trimming removed 7 bases at V and 4 bases at J, with 25 bases between. This CDR3 spans 17 amino acids. CDR3 sequence: CASNKGQGLWESYGYTF. Written as DNA, the CDR3 is TGTGCCAGCAACAAAGGGCAGGGTCTCTGGGAAAGCTATGGCTACACCTTC. The entire variable domain, with the rest obtained from reference TRBV7-3 and TRBJ1-2, is as follows: GAGVSQTPSNKVTEKGKYVELRCDPISGHTALYWYRQSLGQGPEFLIYFQGTGAADDSGLPNDRFFAVRPEGSVSTLKIQRTERGDSAVYLCASNKGQGLWESYGYTFGSGTRLTVV.

The J gene is TRBJ1-6, the V gene TRBV5-6; 8 nucleotides agree with TRBD1. V lost 1 base to trimming and J lost 4 bases; unmatched junction nucleotides: 4. In germline, CDR1 is SGHDT, CDR2 YYEEEE. This CDR3 contains 16 residues. CDR3 region: CASSLTGQVYNSPLHF. The CDR3 DNA is TGTGCCAGCAGCTTGACGGGACAGGTATATAATTCACCCCTCCACTTT.